The clone carrying this T cell receptor (beta chain) was seen a handful of times. No antigen is known for it. This sample was included in a study of human thymus T cells. General study results and limits: Highly overlapping thymic repertoires in unrelated individuals were reported by related research. V and J gene usage appeared biased in thymic and blood repertoires.

In corrective heart surgery, resections were taken, and these provided the thymus tissue. Healthy Finnish infants undergoing corrective surgery for congenital heart defects were used as donors. TCRdb's copy holds only in-frame clones and misses some; the assay was immunoSEQ multiplex PCR. The sample contains under 150,000 clones, around 96% of which appear only once. The sequenced material came from thymus tissue. This TCR was sampled from a boy under three years old with a congenital heart defect but otherwise immunologically healthy.

CDR3 nucleotide sequence: TGTGCCAGCAGTGACCGGACATCGAACACTGAAGCTTTCTTT. Protein: CASSDRTSNTEAFF. The V and J genes are TRBV28 and TRBJ1-1, with D possibly being TRBD1 (5 bases). The CDR3 runs 14 residues. V dropped 5 bases and J dropped 1 base, with 11 bases sitting between them. From germline, CDR1 is MDHEN and CDR2 SYDVKM.